The following is a T cell receptor (beta chain) sequence with its context. Trimming removed 3 bases from V and 2 bases from J, with 11 bases in between. Germline loops: CDR1 WNHNN, CDR2 SYGVQD (reference sequence). CDR3 length: 15 residues. This specimen belongs to a study of T cell responses to AZD1222 COVID-19 vaccine. Data came from immunoSEQ multiplex PCR; TCRdb stores just in-frame clones and leaves some out. The top ten clones hold approximately 5.3% of a sample with tens of thousands of clones, roughly 89% of them seen once. This chain uses TRBV10-1 with TRBJ2-1; weak D call: TRBD2 (5 bases). The clonotype comes from an adult who received the AZD1222 COVID-19 vaccine. The sequencing here drew on peripheral blood, taken 28 days after the second AZD1222 dose. The CDR3 spells CASSDRGFPYNEQFF. The CDR3 nucleotides are TGCGCCAGCAGTGATCGAGGGTTCCCCTACAATGAGCAGTTCTTC.